This TCR beta chain was obtained from a study of CD8 T cells in Susac syndrome. The study's findings and limits: Individuals included in the TCR sequencing and HLA analysis were acknowledged by the study to be relatively few in number.

CD8+ and CD4+ blood T cells underwent TCR beta sequencing. cDNA came from roughly 0.53 to 1 ug RNA primed by random hexamers. Amplification of TCR beta CDR3 across 54 Vbeta and 13 Jbeta was performed with immunoSEQ multiplex PCR. Each CDR3 protein is one row after TCRdb ran MiXCR on the immunoSEQ multiplex PCR reads. The data show over 120,000 distinct CDR3 sequences, around 94% seen once. Germline-derived CDR1 and CDR2 are LGHDT and YNNKEL (reference sequence). V shed 3 bases, J shed 4 bases, and the junction held 8 bases outside the gene matches. This CDR3 contains 15 residues. In regard to this clonotype: Its specificity is not known.

The source material was CD4+ T cells from PBMCs. The clonotype comes from a human donor in good health. The V and J genes are TRBV3-1 and TRBJ1-1; the match to TRBD1 covers 7 bases. In nucleotides, the CDR3 is TGTGCCAGCAGCCAGGGCCAGACAGGGACCACTGAAGCTTTCTTT. It yields the protein CASSQGQTGTTEAFF.